One sample yielded the 22 T cell receptor beta chains listed below, sequenced in a study of shared clonotypes between healthy human individuals. Profiled with immunoSEQ multiplex PCR; TCRdb holds only in-frame clones, not every one. The sample has under 2,500,000 clones; approximately 96% are singletons. Sequencing input: naive CD4+ T cells sorted from blood. Described subset: CD45RA+ positively selected. Every receptor here comes from a man aged 18 to 29 in good health.

The chain carries TRBV5-4 and TRBJ1-3; 9 nucleotides agree with TRBD1. There are 17 residues in the CDR3. The V and J ends lost 0 bases and 1 base, in that order; junction bases with no gene match: 5. In germline, CDR1 is SGHNT, CDR2 YYREEE (reference sequence). This CDR3 reads CASSLAMDRGSGNTIYF. The CDR3 nucleotides are TGTGCCAGCAGCTTGGCCATGGACAGGGGATCTGGAAACACCATATATTTT.

The chain uses TRBV29-1 and TRBJ1-1, with 11 bases aligning to TRBD1. The CDR3 totals 13 residues. CDR1 is SQVTM, CDR2 ANQGSEA, per germline. V lost 4 bases, J lost 4 bases, and 2 bases stayed unmatched. CDR3 bases: TGCAGCGTTGCTGGGACAGGGGGCACTGAAGCTTTCTTT. This codes for CSVAGTGGTEAFF.

As DNA, the CDR3 is TGTGCCATCAACCCTGGCAACCAAGAGACCCAGTACTTC. It encodes CAINPGNQETQYF. The chain carries TRBV10-3 and TRBJ2-5; no clear D. V dropped 7 bases and J dropped 0 bases, with 9 bases sitting between them. CDR3 length: 13 residues. Germline CDR1 ENHRY, CDR2 SYGVKD.

This clone was seen a few times. This sequence joins TRBV6-1 and TRBJ2-7; 7 nucleotides match TRBD2. V lost 2 bases, J lost 5 bases, and 9 bases stayed unmatched. Per germline, CDR1 MNHNS and CDR2 SASEGT. The CDR3 covers 15 residues. DNA for the CDR3: TGTGCCAGCAGTGAAACCCGGCCGGGGGGTCACGAGCAGTACTTC. Translating gives CASSETRPGGHEQYF.

On this clone: The sample carries other DNA sequences with the same CDR3. The chain carries TRBV2 and TRBJ1-1; possibly TRBD1 for D (5 bases). Germline lookup yields CDR1 SNHLY and CDR2 FYNNEI. CDR3 size: 13 residues. Deletions cut 2 bases from V and 4 bases from J, with 8 bases between. The CDR3 is CASSEQGSTEAFF. CDR3 in DNA: TGTGCCAGCAGTGAACAGGGTAGCACTGAAGCTTTCTTT.

This sequence joins TRBV6-5 and TRBJ2-7; D is possibly TRBD1 or TRBD2 (5 bases each). V was cut by 2 bases and J by 6 bases, with 14 bases left in between. From germline, CDR1 is MNHEY and CDR2 SVGAGI. The CDR3 covers 14 residues. The CDR3 coding sequence is TGTGCCAGCAGTTACGTGGGCGTTGGGACCGAGCAGTACTTC. It is translated as CASSYVGVGTEQYF.

With regard to this clone: Other nucleotide sequences in the sample specify the same CDR3. This chain connects TRBV7-8 to TRBJ1-4; 7 bases map to TRBD1. This CDR3 has 14 amino acids. CDR1 SGHVS and CDR2 FQNEAQ come from the germline V gene. V dropped 5 bases and J dropped 7; count of bases not matched to a gene: 7. The CDR3 spells CASSAGTVGEKLFF. The CDR3 DNA is TGTGCCAGCAGCGCCGGGACAGTGGGTGAAAAACTGTTTTTT.

This chain uses TRBV19 with TRBJ1-4; TRBD1 matches at 9 bases. This CDR3 spans 15 amino acids. V trimming: 6 bases; J trimming: 4 bases; junction bases outside the gene matches: 6. The germline V gene encodes CDR1 LNHDA and CDR2 SQIVND (reference sequence). Here the CDR3 DNA reads TGTGCCAGTAGACGGCCGGGACAGGGTAATGAAAAACTGTTTTTT. Its protein is CASRRPGQGNEKLFF.

This chain uses TRBV7-3 with TRBJ2-3; 7 nucleotides agree with TRBD1. V was clipped by 4 bases and J by 6 bases; unmatched bases: 19. The CDR3 runs 18 residues. The germline V gene has CDR1 SGHTA and CDR2 FQGTGA. The DNA of the CDR3 is TGTGCCAGCAGCTCCAGGGGGTTGAACGACCGGGGCCGGGATACGCAGTATTTT. Residues: CASSSRGLNDRGRDTQYF.

Remarks on this clone: The sample contains more than one DNA sequence encoding this CDR3. The chain couples TRBV30 to TRBJ2-7; either TRBD1 or TRBD2 may supply D (5 bases each). Trimming shortened V by 5 bases and J by 1 base, and 6 bases separated the two germline ends. The CDR3 length is 11 residues. CDR1 is GTSNPN, CDR2 SVGIG, per germline (reference sequence). CDR3 amino acids: CAWGTSYEQYF. In DNA, the CDR3 is TGTGCCTGGGGGACGTCCTACGAGCAGTACTTC.

V usage is TRBV7-8 and J usage is TRBJ2-1; TRBD1 might be the D (5 bases). V was cut by 5 bases and J by 4 bases, with 12 bases left in between. CDR1 SGHVS and CDR2 FQNEAQ come from the germline V gene. The CDR3 extends over 14 amino acids. DNA for the CDR3: TGTGCCAGCAGCCAAGCGACAGATTACAATGAGCAGTTCTTC. This sequence encodes CASSQATDYNEQFF. Using reference TRBV7-8 and TRBJ2-1 for the parts outside the CDR3, the full variable domain is GAGVSQSPRYKVAKRGQDVALRCDPISGHVSLFWYQQALGQGPEFLTYFQNEAQLDKSGLPSDRFFAERPEGSVSTLKIQRTQQEDSAVYLCASSQATDYNEQFFGPGTRLTVL.

The rearrangement uses TRBV29-1 and TRBJ1-2; no clear D gene. Germline lookup yields CDR1 SQVTM and CDR2 ANQGSEA. The CDR3 loop spans 13 amino acids. The V gene lost 6 bases and the J gene lost 8 bases, with 19 bases spanning the gap. Here the CDR3 reads CSVLRAGDWGYTF. DNA of the CDR3: TGCAGCGTCCTTCGGGCCGGAGATTGGGGCTACACCTTC.

The chain employs TRBV6-1 and TRBJ1-2, with TRBD1 matching 9 bases. The CDR3 contains 14 residues. Germline CDR1 and CDR2: MNHNS and SASEGT. Trimming at V came to 4 bases and at J to 4 bases, leaving 4 bases not matched to a gene. The CDR3 is CASSAPGQGYGYTF. The CDR3 coding sequence is TGTGCCAGCAGTGCTCCGGGACAGGGCTATGGCTACACCTTC.

The chain recombines TRBV25-1 with TRBJ1-5; TRBD1 matches 7 bases. From germline, CDR1 is MGHDK and CDR2 SYGVNS. Unmatched junction bases numbered 2, after V lost 8 bases and J lost 4 bases. The CDR3 loop spans 12 amino acids. CDR3 DNA sequence: TGTGCCAGCGGACAGGCTAATCAGCCCCAGCATTTT. Translated, it gives CASGQANQPQHF.

The rearrangement links TRBV28 to TRBJ2-5, with 10 bases aligning to TRBD1. This CDR3 is 13 amino acids long. Per the germline V gene, CDR1 is MDHEN and CDR2 is SYDVKM. Trimming at V came to 8 bases and at J to 5 bases, leaving 5 bases not matched to a gene. In nucleotides, the CDR3 is TGTGCCAGCCGACAGGGGGCGCGGGAGACCCAGTACTTC. Protein product: CASRQGARETQYF.

This rearrangement joins TRBV6-6 to TRBJ1-5; D is ambiguous. The CDR3 runs to 15 residues. The V gene's germline CDR1 is MNHNY and CDR2 SVGAGI (reference sequence). V lost 6 bases and J lost 0, with 12 bases in between. CDR3 nucleotides: TGTGCCAGCAGATCCCAGGAAAGTAGCAATCAGCCCCAGCATTTT. It codes for CASRSQESSNQPQHF.

The rearrangement joins TRBV10-2 to TRBJ2-3; D is uncertain. Trimming cost V 7 bases and J 6 bases, with 17 bases left between them. The germline V gene encodes CDR1 WSHSY and CDR2 SAAADI. CDR3 length: 14 residues. The CDR3, as DNA: TGCGCCAGCATCCAAGACCACTCAGACGATACGCAGTATTTT. Translation gives CASIQDHSDDTQYF.

The chain combines TRBV5-1 with TRBJ2-3; 10 bases fit TRBD2. There are 17 residues in the CDR3. Germline V CDR1 and CDR2: SGHRS, YFSETQ. V trimming: 2 bases; J trimming: 1 base; junction bases outside the gene matches: 7. This CDR3 is CASSFTSGALGTDTQYF. Here the CDR3 DNA reads TGCGCCAGCAGCTTCACTAGCGGGGCCCTCGGCACAGATACGCAGTATTTT. The full variable domain, with the rest looked up from reference TRBV5-1 and TRBJ2-3, is KAGVTQTPRYLIKTRGQQVTLSCSPISGHRSVSWYQQTPGQGLQFLFEYFSETQRNKGNFPGRFSGRQFSNSRSEMNVSTLELGDSALYLCASSFTSGALGTDTQYFGPGTRLTVL.

This chain links TRBV30 with TRBJ1-5, with 9 positions matching TRBD1. V trimming: 8 bases; J trimming: 2 bases; junction bases outside the gene matches: 4. The CDR3 loop spans 13 amino acids. Germline V gene sequence: CDR1 GTSNPN, CDR2 SVGIG (reference sequence). The CDR3 here is CALQGARNQPQHF. The CDR3, as DNA: TGTGCCCTACAGGGGGCGCGCAATCAGCCCCAGCATTTT.

This clone was seen a few times. In the same sample, other DNA sequences code for this CDR3. This rearrangement joins TRBV20-1 to TRBJ1-5, with D unresolved. Deletions cut 3 bases from V and 4 bases from J, with 4 bases between. This CDR3 region has 11 residues. Germline V lookup: CDR1 DFQATT, CDR2 SNEGSKA (reference sequence). CDR3 sequence (DNA): TGCAGTGCTAGCGGTAATCAGCCCCAGCATTTT. Translating gives CSASGNQPQHF.

The chain links TRBV5-1 to TRBJ2-5; no reliable D call. Per the germline V gene, CDR1 is SGHRS and CDR2 is YFSETQ. V dropped 4 bases and J dropped 0 bases, with 16 bases sitting between them. The CDR3 contains 16 residues. In nucleotides, the CDR3 is TGCGCCAGCAGCATTGGTCTCAAAATTTACCAAGAGACCCAGTACTTC. Translating it yields CASSIGLKIYQETQYF.

The V and J genes are TRBV5-4 and TRBJ1-1; TRBD1 matches 8 bases. CDR3 size: 16 residues. J gave up 4 bases and V 4 bases, and 12 bases lay outside the gene matches. Germline values: CDR1 SGHNT, CDR2 YYREEE (reference sequence). This chain's CDR3 is CASSQNLDRVTTEAFF. The DNA for the CDR3 is TGTGCCAGCAGCCAAAATTTGGACAGGGTGACCACTGAAGCTTTCTTT.